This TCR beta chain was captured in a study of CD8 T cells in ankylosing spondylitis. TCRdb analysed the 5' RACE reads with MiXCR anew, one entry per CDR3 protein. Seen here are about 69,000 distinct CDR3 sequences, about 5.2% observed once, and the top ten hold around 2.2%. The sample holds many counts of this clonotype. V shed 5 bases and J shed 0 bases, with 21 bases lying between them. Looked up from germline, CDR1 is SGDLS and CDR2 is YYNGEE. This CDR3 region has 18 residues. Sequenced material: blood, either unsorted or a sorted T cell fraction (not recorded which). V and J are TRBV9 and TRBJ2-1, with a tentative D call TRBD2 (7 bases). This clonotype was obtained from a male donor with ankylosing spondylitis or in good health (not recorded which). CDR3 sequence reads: CASSLRGGILSSYNEQFF. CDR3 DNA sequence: TGTGCCAGCAGTCTAAGGGGGGGGATCCTAAGCTCCTACAATGAGCAGTTCTTC.